A selection of T cell receptor beta chains follows, all from one sample in a study of blood T cell repertoires in COVID-19. Here immunoSEQ multiplex PCR was the method, and the copy in TCRdb shows in-frame clones only, minus some. Of some 48,000 clones in the sample, just over 85% were seen once. Sequenced input: peripheral blood. Receptors originate from a woman over 75 with acute or convalescent COVID-19. Each CDR3 is given with its conserved first and last residue. The D gene is left open where the match is weak. Size is omitted from some rows. Given values are once, few, many or a class for expanded clones.

v_call	j_call	d_call	clone_size	cdr3_nt	cdr3_aa
TRBV29-1	TRBJ1-2	-	-	TGCAGCGTTACCAGGCAGAGCTATGGCTACACCTTC	CSVTRQSYGYTF
TRBV6-5	TRBJ2-5	-	-	TGTGCCAGCATCCCCGCTTGGACAAGTCAAGAGACCCAGTACTTC	CASIPAWTSQETQYF
TRBV12-5	TRBJ1-6	-	once	TGTGCTAGTGGTTTGGCCCAGGGCCTCTATAATTCACCCCTCCACTTT	CASGLAQGLYNSPLHF
TRBV5-4	TRBJ1-2	-	-	TGTGCCAGCAGCCCGACGACAGCTTACTATGGCTACACCTTC	CASSPTTAYYGYTF
TRBV6-2/TRBV6-3	TRBJ1-6	TRBD1	-	TGTGCCAGCAGTCGCGGACAGGGGGCTTATAATTCACCCCTCCACTTT	CASSRGQGAYNSPLHF
TRBV19	TRBJ1-2	-	-	TGTGCCAGTAGTATGCGGGGAGTCGGCTACACCTTC	CASSMRGVGYTF
TRBV7-3	TRBJ2-3	TRBD2	-	TGTGCCAGCAGCTGGGGGACTAGCCTCACAGATACGCAGTATTTT	CASSWGTSLTDTQYF
TRBV4-2	TRBJ1-2	-	-	TGTGCCAGCAGCCAAGATAGGGCAGGACAGACTTACTTCTATGGCTACACCTTC	CASSQDRAGQTYFYGYTF
TRBV4-1	TRBJ1-6	-	-	TGCGCCAGCAGCCCGACGGCAGCATCAGGATCACCCCTCCACTTT	CASSPTAASGSPLHF
TRBV5-1	TRBJ2-5	TRBD2	-	TGCGCCAGCAGAACCAGCGGGGGGAAAGAGACCCAGTACTTC	CASRTSGGKETQYF
TRBV10-3	TRBJ1-5	-	-	TGTGCCATCAGTGAGGAGGGATCCAATCAGCCCCAGCATTTT	CAISEEGSNQPQHF
TRBV5-1	TRBJ2-2	-	-	TGCGCCAGCAGCTTGGGACAGCTGAACATAGGGGAGCTGTTTTTT	CASSLGQLNIGELFF
TRBV6-4	TRBJ1-2	TRBD1	-	TGTGCCAGCAGTGACGGGACAGGAGTATCCTATGGCTACACCTTC	CASSDGTGVSYGYTF
TRBV30	TRBJ2-5	TRBD1	-	TGTGCCTGGAGTCAGGGGGTCGGGGAGACCCAGTACTTC	CAWSQGVGETQYF
TRBV3-1/TRBV3-2	TRBJ1-2	TRBD1	-	TGTGCCAGCAGCCTCGGATGGACAGGGAACTATGGCTACACCTTC	CASSLGWTGNYGYTF
TRBV24-1	TRBJ1-1	-	-	TGTGCCACCAGTGATAACAGAAACACTGAAGCTTTCTTT	CATSDNRNTEAFF
TRBV7-7	TRBJ2-3	-	-	TGTGCCAGCAGCCAGAGGGGGGGAGATACGCAGTATTTT	CASSQRGGDTQYF
TRBV10-3	TRBJ2-3	TRBD2	-	TGTGCCATCAGTGAGGGACTAGCGGGGGCGACAGATACGCAGTATTTT	CAISEGLAGATDTQYF
TRBV9	TRBJ2-2	-	-	TGTGCCAGCAGCCATGGCAAGGGGGTTGGCACCGGGGAGCTGTTTTTT	CASSHGKGVGTGELFF
TRBV12-3/TRBV12-4	TRBJ1-5	TRBD1	-	TGTGCCAGCAGGACAGGGGGCGTACAGCCCCAGCATTTT	CASRTGGVQPQHF
TRBV6-5	TRBJ1-2	-	-	TGTGCCGTCCAGGGGACGAACTATGGCTACACCTTC	CAVQGTNYGYTF
TRBV19	TRBJ1-2	-	few	TGTGCCAGTAGTATCCCCGCGGCTAACTATGGCTACACCTTC	CASSIPAANYGYTF
TRBV5-1	TRBJ1-2	-	-	TGCGCCAGCAGCCTCCAGAACTATGGCTACACCTTC	CASSLQNYGYTF
TRBV6-6	TRBJ2-5	TRBD1	-	TGTGCCAGCAGCCAGAGGACAGGGGGCCTGACAGAGACCCAGTACTTC	CASSQRTGGLTETQYF
TRBV7-6	TRBJ1-4	TRBD1	-	TGTGCCAGCAGCTTAGCGGTCCAGGGGGTAGAAAAACTGTTTTTT	CASSLAVQGVEKLFF
TRBV11-3	TRBJ2-1	-	-	TGTGCCAGCAGCCCACAGGGATTTAACAATGAGCAGTTCTTC	CASSPQGFNNEQFF
TRBV7-2	TRBJ2-1	TRBD2	once	TGTGCCAGCAGCCTCCCCGGGGGGGTTGCGAATGAGCAGTTCTTC	CASSLPGGVANEQFF
TRBV23-1	TRBJ1-2	-	-	TGCGCCAGCAGTCAACAGGGGAACTATGGCTACACCTTC	CASSQQGNYGYTF
TRBV5-4	TRBJ1-2	TRBD1	-	TGTGCCAGCAGTACCGACAGGGCGGTCAGTGGCTACACCTTC	CASSTDRAVSGYTF
TRBV7-2	TRBJ2-3	TRBD2	-	TGTGCCAGCATCCCCCGACTAGCGGGGGGGCAAATAGATACGCAGTATTTT	CASIPRLAGGQIDTQYF
TRBV18	TRBJ1-5	-	-	TGTGCCAGCTCCCTGGGAGGGTATCAGCCCCAGCATTTT	CASSLGGYQPQHF
TRBV27	TRBJ2-7	TRBD1	-	TGTGCCAGCAGTTTAAGGGACAGGGGGACCTACGAGCAGTACTTC	CASSLRDRGTYEQYF
TRBV29-1	TRBJ1-2	TRBD1	-	TGCAGCGTTGAAAGGGGGACAGGGCGAGGCTACACCTTC	CSVERGTGRGYTF
TRBV19	TRBJ2-7	TRBD1	-	TGTGCCAGTAGCTACAGGGGGCGTTCCTACGAGCAGTACTTC	CASSYRGRSYEQYF
TRBV19	TRBJ1-5	-	once	TGTGCCAGTAGGACTGGCGCGGGTCAGCCCCAGCATTTT	CASRTGAGQPQHF
TRBV6-1	TRBJ1-2	-	-	TGTGCCAGCAGTGAACTCTCTAACTATGGCTACACCTTC	CASSELSNYGYTF
TRBV7-9	TRBJ1-4	-	-	TGTGCCAGCAGCACACCGGGGAGGGGAGAAAAACTGTTTTTT	CASSTPGRGEKLFF
TRBV4-2	TRBJ2-4	TRBD2	-	TGTGCCAGCAGCGCAAGACTTAGCGGGGAGGGCGCCAAAAACATTCAGTACTTC	CASSARLSGEGAKNIQYF
TRBV5-1	TRBJ1-1	-	-	TGCGCCAGCAGCCGTGAACAGGGTAGGGGGGAAGCTTTCTTT	CASSREQGRGEAFF